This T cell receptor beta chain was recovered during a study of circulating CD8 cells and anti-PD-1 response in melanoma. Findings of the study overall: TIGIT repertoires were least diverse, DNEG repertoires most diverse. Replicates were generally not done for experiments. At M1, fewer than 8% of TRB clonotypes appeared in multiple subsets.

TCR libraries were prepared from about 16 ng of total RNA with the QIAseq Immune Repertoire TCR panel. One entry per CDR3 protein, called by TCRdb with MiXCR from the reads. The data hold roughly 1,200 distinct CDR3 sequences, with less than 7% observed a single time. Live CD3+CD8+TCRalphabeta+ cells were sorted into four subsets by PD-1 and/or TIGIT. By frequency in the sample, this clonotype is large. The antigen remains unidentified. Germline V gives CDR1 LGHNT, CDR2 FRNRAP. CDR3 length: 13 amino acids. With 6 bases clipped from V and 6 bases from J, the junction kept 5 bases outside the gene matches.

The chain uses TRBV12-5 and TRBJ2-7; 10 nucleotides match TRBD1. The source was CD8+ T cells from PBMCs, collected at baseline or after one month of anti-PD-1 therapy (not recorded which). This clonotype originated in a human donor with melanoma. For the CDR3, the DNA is TGTGCTAGTGGAGGAGGGACAGGGGTCGAGCAGTACTTC. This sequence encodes CASGGGTGVEQYF. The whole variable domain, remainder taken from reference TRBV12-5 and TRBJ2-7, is DARVTQTPRHKVTEMGQEVTMRCQPILGHNTVFWYRQTMMQGLELLAYFRNRAPLDDSGMPKDRFSAEMPDATLATLKIQPSEPRDSAVYFCASGGGTGVEQYFGPGTRLTVT.